The 13 T cell receptor beta chains below come from one sample, sequenced in a study of blood T cell repertoires in COVID-19 (dated by TCRdb to 2018 to 2020). To prepare the library, the immunoSEQ multiplex PCR assay was applied. TCRdb carries this immuneACCESS record with in-frame sequences only. Its versions omit some clonotypes, under half of them owing to an unresolved V gene in the studies checked, with the rest unexplained. The sample has 250,000 or so clones on record, 70% to 90% of them singletons. The top ten constitute 10% to 12% of the sample. The specimen sequenced was PBMCs or T cells enriched from blood (not recorded which). These receptors were obtained from a man aged 25 to 45 who had recovered from COVID-19.

This clone was counted between two and nine times. For the CDR3, the DNA is TGTGCCAGCAGTTCCCAGGGGCGACAGGGGGACTATGGCTACACCTTC. Encoded protein: CASSSQGRQGDYGYTF. J is TRBJ1-2 and V is TRBV6-5; 9 bases line up with TRBD1. V was pared by 4 bases and J by 3 bases, with 9 bases of the junction left unmatched. The CDR3 is made up of 16 amino acids. Germline V gives CDR1 MNHEY, CDR2 SVGAGI.

V and J are TRBV2 and TRBJ2-7, with D possibly TRBD1 on 5 matching bases. Germline values: CDR1 SNHLY, CDR2 FYNNEI. The CDR3 covers 12 residues. Trimming left V 3 bases short and J 6 bases short, with 9 bases between. The CDR3 reads CASSEWGSEQYF. In DNA, the CDR3 is TGTGCCAGCAGTGAGTGGGGCTCCGAGCAGTACTTC.

This clone turned up a few times. The CDR3 nucleotides read TGTGCCAGCAGTTTAAGGGGGCGGATAGTGACCGGGGAGCTGTTTTTT. Amino acids: CASSLRGRIVTGELFF. The V call is TRBV28, the J call TRBJ2-2, with 7 nucleotides matching TRBD1. Germline-derived CDR1 and CDR2 are MDHEN and SYDVKM. The CDR3 runs to 16 residues. J was trimmed by 5 bases and V by 2 bases; bases with no gene match: 8. Full variable domain (rest looked up from reference TRBV28 and TRBJ2-2): DVKVTQSSRYLVKRTGEKVFLECVQDMDHENMFWYRQDPGLGLRLIYFSYDVKMKEKGDIPEGYSVSREKKERFSLILESASTNQTSMYLCASSLRGRIVTGELFFGEGSRLTVL.

The chain uses TRBV18 and TRBJ1-2; 7 bases agree with TRBD1. Germline V lookup: CDR1 KGHSH, CDR2 LQKENI. V shed 0 bases, J shed 7 bases, and the junction held 5 bases outside the gene matches. The CDR3 sequence is 14 residues long. The CDR3 DNA reads as TGTGCCAGCTCACCACCCGCGACAGGGAGTGGCTACACCTTC. It encodes CASSPPATGSGYTF.

V gene TRBV19 combines with J gene TRBJ1-2, with D unclear. Trimming took off 7 bases at V and 4 bases at J, with 10 bases between the two ends. The CDR3 consists of 12 residues. Germline CDR1 is LNHDA and CDR2 is SQIVND (reference sequence). This chain's CDR3 is CASIGGIYGYTF. CDR3 DNA sequence: TGTGCCAGTATAGGAGGAATCTATGGCTACACCTTC.

This sequence joins TRBV19 and TRBJ2-3, with 7 bases fitting TRBD2. V shed 4 bases and J 5 bases; nucleotides not matched to a gene: 15. The germline CDR1 and CDR2 sequences are LNHDA and SQIVND (reference sequence). CDR3 length equals 17 residues. The CDR3 nucleotides read TGTGCCAGTAGTAGCGGGGGTACGGCCTTTCTAGGAGATACGCAGTATTTT. This gives the protein CASSSGGTAFLGDTQYF.

This CDR3 reads CAWSTGSEQYF. The CDR3 nucleotides read TGTGCCTGGTCGACAGGGTCCGAGCAGTACTTC. The chain uses TRBV30 and TRBJ2-7; TRBD1 matches 7 bases. The CDR3 consists of 11 residues. Per the germline V gene, CDR1 is GTSNPN and CDR2 is SVGIG (reference sequence). With V trimmed by 5 bases and J by 6 bases, 4 bases remained unmatched. Drawing the rest from reference TRBV30 and TRBJ2-7, the complete variable domain is SQTIHQWPATLVQPVGSPLSLECTVEGTSNPNLYWYRQAAGRGLQLLFYSVGIGQISSEVPQNLSASRPQDRQFILSSKKLLLSDSGFYLCAWSTGSEQYFGPGTRLTVT.

V gene TRBV27 combines with J gene TRBJ1-4; D is ambiguous. The CDR3 has 16 amino acids. Germline values: CDR1 MNHEY, CDR2 SMNVEV (reference sequence). The germline V and J ends were trimmed by 4 bases and 0 bases, with 12 bases remaining between them. Here the CDR3 reads CASSSFSFATNEKLFF. In DNA, the CDR3 is TGTGCCAGCAGTTCCTTCTCCTTCGCAACTAATGAAAAACTGTTTTTT.

This chain connects TRBV9 to TRBJ2-5; no clear D gene. Germline V gene lookup returns CDR1 SGDLS and CDR2 YYNGEE. The CDR3 is made up of 13 amino acids. V was trimmed by 1 base and J by 1 base, leaving 5 bases between them. CDR3 in DNA: TGTGCCAGCAGCGTATCCCTCCAAGAGACCCAGTACTTC. Amino acids: CASSVSLQETQYF. Complete variable domain (other parts from reference TRBV9 and TRBJ2-5): DSGVTQTPKHLITATGQRVTLRCSPRSGDLSVYWYQQSLDQGLQFLIQYYNGEERAKGNILERFSAQQFPDLHSELNLSSLELGDSALYFCASSVSLQETQYFGPGTRLLVL.

The chain links TRBV9 to TRBJ1-3, with 9 bases lining up with TRBD1. The V segment lost 3 bases and the J segment 7 bases; nucleotides outside the gene matches: 2. The CDR3 sequence is 13 residues long. The V gene's germline CDR1 is SGDLS and CDR2 YYNGEE. The CDR3 region has the DNA TGTGCCAGCAGCGCCGGGACAGGGAACACCATATATTTT. Encoded protein: CASSAGTGNTIYF. The full variable domain, its missing parts supplied by reference TRBV9 and TRBJ1-3, is DSGVTQTPKHLITATGQRVTLRCSPRSGDLSVYWYQQSLDQGLQFLIQYYNGEERAKGNILERFSAQQFPDLHSELNLSSLELGDSALYFCASSAGTGNTIYFGEGSWLTVV.

A single count supports this clone. The chain employs TRBV19 and TRBJ2-5; 7 bases align to TRBD1. Germline CDR1 is LNHDA and CDR2 is SQIVND (reference sequence). This CDR3 spans 13 amino acids. V shed 9 bases and J 4 bases; nucleotides not matched to a gene: 8. CDR3 nucleotides: TGTGCCAGCCTCGGGACAGTAAGAGAGACCCAGTACTTC. Translating gives CASLGTVRETQYF.

This clone occurred once. The chain links TRBV18 to TRBJ1-1; D ambiguous. This CDR3 spans 13 amino acids. Germline CDR1 is KGHSH and CDR2 is LQKENI. Trimming stripped 6 bases from V and 4 bases from J, with 12 bases between. CDR3 in DNA: TGTGCCAGCTCTCCGCCAGGATTCACTGAAGCTTTCTTT. Translated, it gives CASSPPGFTEAFF. Full variable domain (remainder filled in from reference TRBV18 and TRBJ1-1): NAGVMQNPRHLVRRRGQEARLRCSPMKGHSHVYWYRQLPEEGLKFMVYLQKENIIDESGMPKERFSAEFPKEGPSILRIQQVVRGDSAAYFCASSPPGFTEAFFGQGTRLTVV.

The gene calls are TRBV7-9 and TRBJ2-7, with D possibly TRBD1 on 5 matching bases. V lost 5 bases, J lost 1 base, and 15 bases lay in between. The CDR3 extends over 15 amino acids. Looked up from germline, CDR1 is SEHNR and CDR2 is FQNEAQ (reference sequence). CDR3 protein: CASSRSSGHSYEQYF. The CDR3 nucleotides are TGTGCCAGCAGCCGCTCCTCAGGACATTCCTACGAGCAGTACTTC.